This T cell receptor beta chain was sequenced in a study of CD8 T cells in Susac syndrome. General observations from the study: The study admitted that it had a relatively small number of individuals in its TCR sequencing and HLA analysis.

The authors carried out high-throughput sequencing of TCR beta. They applied it to CD8+ and CD4+ T cells obtained from blood. It was negative isolation that provided the CD8+ and CD4+ T cells, whereas TEMRA cells were enriched by FACS. V was cut by 2 bases and J by 9 bases, with 20 bases left in between. This CDR3 comprises 15 residues. Per the germline V gene, CDR1 is GTSNPN and CDR2 is SVGIG (reference sequence). The table lists this clonotype with a count of one. Its antigen remains unknown. About 0.5 to 1 ug RNA was reverse transcribed with random hexamers. Across 54 Vbeta and 13 Jbeta, immunoSEQ multiplex PCR amplified TCR beta CDR3. MiXCR was run by TCRdb on the immunoSEQ multiplex PCR reads, yielding one entry per CDR3 protein. The sample yields some 99,000 distinct CDR3 sequences, around 95% seen once.

The receptor was derived from a human donor in good health. This sequence joins TRBV30 and TRBJ1-5; maybe TRBD1 (6 bases). Sequencing was performed on CD4+ T cells from PBMCs. The CDR3 spells CAWSTGGGKPPPQHF. CDR3 DNA: TGTGCCTGGAGTACGGGGGGGGGCAAACCCCCGCCCCAGCATTTT.